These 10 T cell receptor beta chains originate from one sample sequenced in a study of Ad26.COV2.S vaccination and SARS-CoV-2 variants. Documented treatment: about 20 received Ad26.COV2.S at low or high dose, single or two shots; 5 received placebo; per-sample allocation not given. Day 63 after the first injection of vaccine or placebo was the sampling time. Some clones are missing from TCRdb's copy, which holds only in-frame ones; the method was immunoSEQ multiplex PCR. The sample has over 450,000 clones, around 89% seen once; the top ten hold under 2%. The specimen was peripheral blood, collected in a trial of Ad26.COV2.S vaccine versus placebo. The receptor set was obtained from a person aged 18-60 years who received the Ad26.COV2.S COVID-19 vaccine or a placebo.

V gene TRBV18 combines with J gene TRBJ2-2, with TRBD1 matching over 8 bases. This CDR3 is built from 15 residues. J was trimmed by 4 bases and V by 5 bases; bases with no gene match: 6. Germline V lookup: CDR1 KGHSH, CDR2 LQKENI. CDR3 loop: CASSTQGALTGELFF. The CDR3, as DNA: TGTGCCAGCTCAACCCAGGGGGCCCTCACCGGGGAGCTGTTTTTT.

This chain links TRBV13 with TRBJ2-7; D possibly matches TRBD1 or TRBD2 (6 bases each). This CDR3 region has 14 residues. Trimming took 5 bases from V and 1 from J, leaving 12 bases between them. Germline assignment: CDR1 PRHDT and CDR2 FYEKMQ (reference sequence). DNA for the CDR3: TGTGCCAGCAGCGTAAGGGGGGTGTCCTACGAGCAGTACTTC. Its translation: CASSVRGVSYEQYF.

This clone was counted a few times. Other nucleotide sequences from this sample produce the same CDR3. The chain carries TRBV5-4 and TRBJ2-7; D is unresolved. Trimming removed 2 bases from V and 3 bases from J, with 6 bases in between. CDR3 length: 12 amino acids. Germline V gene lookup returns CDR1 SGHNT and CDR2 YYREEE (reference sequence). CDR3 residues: CASSFNSYEQYF. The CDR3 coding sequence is TGTGCCAGCAGCTTCAACAGCTACGAGCAGTACTTC.

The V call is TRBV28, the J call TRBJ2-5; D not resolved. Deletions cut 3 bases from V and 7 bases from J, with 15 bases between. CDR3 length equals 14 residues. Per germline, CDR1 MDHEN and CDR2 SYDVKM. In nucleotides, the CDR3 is TGTGCCAGCAGTTTTGGCCAGCCTCTTGGGACCCAGTACTTC. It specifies CASSFGQPLGTQYF.

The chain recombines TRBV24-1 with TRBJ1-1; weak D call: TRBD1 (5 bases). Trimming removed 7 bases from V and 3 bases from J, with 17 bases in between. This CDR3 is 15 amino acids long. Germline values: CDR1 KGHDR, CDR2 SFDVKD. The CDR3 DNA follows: TGTGCCACCAGACTGGGAGGGGCCGGCGACACTGAAGCTTTCTTT. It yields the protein CATRLGGAGDTEAFF.

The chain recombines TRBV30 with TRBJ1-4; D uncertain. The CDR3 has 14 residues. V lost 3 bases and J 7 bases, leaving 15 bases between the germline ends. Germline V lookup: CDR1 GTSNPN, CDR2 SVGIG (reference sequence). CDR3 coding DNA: TGTGCCTGGAGGAGTACCGAGTACGGTGAAAAACTGTTTTTT. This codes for CAWRSTEYGEKLFF.

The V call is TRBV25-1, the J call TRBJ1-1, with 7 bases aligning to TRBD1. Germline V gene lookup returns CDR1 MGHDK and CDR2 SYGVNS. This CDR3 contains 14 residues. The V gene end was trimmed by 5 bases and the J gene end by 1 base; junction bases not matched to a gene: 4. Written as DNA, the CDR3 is TGTGCCAGCAGTCACCGACAGGGGAACACTGAAGCTTTCTTT. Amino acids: CASSHRQGNTEAFF.

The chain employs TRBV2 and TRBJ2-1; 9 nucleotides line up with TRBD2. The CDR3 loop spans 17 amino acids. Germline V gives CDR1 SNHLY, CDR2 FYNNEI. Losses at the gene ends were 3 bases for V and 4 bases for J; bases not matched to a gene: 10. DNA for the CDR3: TGTGCCAGCAGTGATACGTACGGGCGGGAGGGGTACAATGAGCAGTTCTTC. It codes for CASSDTYGREGYNEQFF.

This CDR3 is CASSDYGLAGGGTGELFF. The CDR3 coding sequence is TGTGCCAGCAGTGATTACGGACTAGCGGGAGGCGGAACCGGGGAGCTGTTTTTT. This chain connects TRBV6-1 to TRBJ2-2; 14 positions match TRBD2. The junction had 8 bases not matched to a gene; V was cut back by 3 bases and J by 5 bases. This CDR3 contains 18 residues. Germline assignment: CDR1 MNHNS and CDR2 SASEGT.

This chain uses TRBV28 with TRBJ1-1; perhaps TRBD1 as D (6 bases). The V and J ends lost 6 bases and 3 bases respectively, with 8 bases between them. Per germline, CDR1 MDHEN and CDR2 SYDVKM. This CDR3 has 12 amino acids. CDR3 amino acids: CASRQGDTEAFF. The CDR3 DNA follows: TGTGCCAGCAGACAGGGAGACACTGAAGCTTTCTTT.